This is a list of T cell receptor beta chains from one sample in a study of blood T cell repertoires in COVID-19. Clones were read by immunoSEQ multiplex PCR, and TCRdb kept only the in-frame ones, dropping some. In the table there are fewer than 85,000 clones, less than 85% of which are singletons. The sequenced material came from peripheral blood. The receptors here all came from a man aged 55 to 70 with acute or convalescent COVID-19. Both conserved end residues are part of each CDR3. The D gene is left open where the match is weak. The listing skips clone size in some rows; elsewhere it reads once, few, many or a size class.

J	V	size	D	CDR3	DNA
TRBJ2-5	TRBV24-1	.	.	CATKGVRRAPLCPETQYF	TGTGCCACCAAGGGGGTCAGGCGGGCTCCCCTATGTCCGGAGACCCAGTACTTC
TRBJ2-4	TRBV29-1	.	TRBD1	CSVVDREDIQYF	TGCAGCGTTGTGGACAGGGAGGACATTCAGTACTTC
TRBJ2-1	TRBV10-3	.	.	CAISEFGGWSSYNEQFF	TGTGCCATCAGTGAGTTCGGCGGGTGGAGCTCCTACAATGAGCAGTTCTTC
TRBJ1-2	TRBV5-1	few	TRBD1	CASSLETGTAYGYTF	TGCGCCAGCAGCTTGGAAACCGGGACAGCGTATGGCTACACCTTC
TRBJ2-5	TRBV2	.	TRBD2	CARGTSAKETQYF	TGTGCCAGAGGGACTAGCGCCAAAGAGACCCAGTACTTC
TRBJ2-3	TRBV19	.	.	CASSTPSGPSTDTQYF	TGTGCCAGTAGTACCCCCAGCGGGCCTAGCACAGATACGCAGTATTTT
TRBJ2-7	TRBV11-2	.	.	CASSLGAYEQYF	TGTGCCAGCAGCTTAGGAGCCTACGAGCAGTACTTC
TRBJ2-5	TRBV5-5	once	.	CASSSGDALETQYF	TGTGCCAGCAGCTCGGGGGACGCGCTGGAGACCCAGTACTTC
TRBJ2-3	TRBV5-4	.	.	CASSLGGGGSDTQYF	TGTGCCAGCAGCTTGGGGGGTGGGGGCTCAGATACGCAGTATTTT
TRBJ2-3	TRBV6-1	few	.	CASSDTNTQYF	TGTGCCAGCAGTGACACAAATACGCAGTATTTT
TRBJ2-2	TRBV19	many	.	CASTAMEATGELFF	TGTGCCAGTACCGCTATGGAGGCCACCGGGGAGCTGTTTTTT
TRBJ1-2	TRBV3-1/TRBV3-2	.	.	CASSQGSMGFGYTF	TGTGCCAGCAGCCAGGGCAGTATGGGTTTTGGCTACACCTTC
TRBJ2-3	TRBV6-5	.	.	CASSLPGTDTQYF	TGTGCCAGCAGTCTCCCGGGCACAGATACGCAGTATTTT
TRBJ2-5	TRBV5-1	.	TRBD2	CASSLVLAGAGTQYF	TGCGCCAGCAGCTTGGTTCTAGCGGGGGCCGGGACCCAGTACTTC
TRBJ2-5	TRBV5-1	.	.	CASSPSGGQETQYF	TGCGCCAGCAGCCCGAGTGGAGGGCAAGAGACCCAGTACTTC
TRBJ2-3	TRBV11-3	few	.	CASSLGGPTDTQYF	TGTGCCAGCAGCTTAGGGGGGCCCACAGATACGCAGTATTTT
TRBJ2-3	TRBV7-9	.	.	CASSSTLASETDTQYF	TGTGCCAGCAGCTCTACCCTGGCGAGCGAGACAGATACGCAGTATTTT
TRBJ2-1	TRBV19	few	TRBD1	CASSTRRTGANTEFF	TGTGCCAGTAGTACCCGAAGAACAGGGGCGAACACGGAGTTCTTC
TRBJ1-1	TRBV18	.	.	CASSRGGNTEAFF	TGTGCCAGCTCACGCGGAGGTAACACTGAAGCTTTCTTT
TRBJ1-2	TRBV28	.	TRBD1	CASNPQGAAYGYTF	TGTGCCAGCAATCCCCAGGGGGCCGCCTATGGCTACACCTTC
TRBJ1-3	TRBV27	.	.	CASRGLGGNTIYF	TGTGCCAGCCGAGGGCTTGGTGGAAACACCATATATTTT
TRBJ2-1	TRBV6-1	.	.	CASSAALSQSYNEQFF	TGTGCCAGCAGTGCCGCGTTGTCTCAATCCTACAATGAGCAGTTCTTC
TRBJ1-1	TRBV19	.	.	CASSIGRTGNTEAFF	TGTGCCAGTAGTATAGGGAGAACAGGGAACACTGAAGCTTTCTTT
TRBJ2-5	TRBV4-1	.	TRBD2	CASSPASGGALGAQYF	TGCGCCAGCAGCCCCGCTAGCGGGGGTGCCCTAGGGGCCCAGTACTTC
TRBJ2-2	TRBV4-2	.	.	CASSQVSPTGELFF	TGTGCCAGCAGCCAAGTATCTCCCACCGGGGAGCTGTTTTTT
TRBJ2-1	TRBV5-1	.	TRBD2	CASRPGLAGGGEQFF	TGCGCCAGCAGACCCGGACTAGCGGGGGGAGGTGAGCAGTTCTTC
TRBJ1-2	TRBV3-1/TRBV3-2	few	.	CASSHTWDSSAQGYTF	TGTGCCAGCAGCCATACTTGGGACTCGTCCGCCCAGGGCTACACCTTC
TRBJ2-1	TRBV1	.	.	CTSSRSLRTSGRVNEQFF	TGCACCAGCAGCCGATCTCTACGGACTAGCGGGAGGGTAAATGAGCAGTTCTTC
TRBJ2-1	TRBV11-2	.	TRBD1	CASSLGQDPYNEQFF	TGTGCCAGCAGCCTCGGACAGGACCCCTACAATGAGCAGTTCTTC
TRBJ1-6	TRBV5-1	once	TRBD1	CASSVEDRGNSPLHF	TGCGCCAGCAGCGTTGAGGACAGGGGAAATTCACCCCTCCACTTT
TRBJ2-2	TRBV13	.	.	CASSLATGKKDAGELFF	TGTGCCAGCAGCTTAGCTACCGGGAAAAAAGATGCCGGGGAGCTGTTTTTT
TRBJ2-3	TRBV19	.	TRBD2	CASSINHRGDTQYF	TGTGCCAGTAGTATCAATCACCGGGGGGACACGCAGTATTTT
TRBJ2-3	TRBV4-1	.	.	CASSQALEGTQYF	TGCGCCAGCAGCCAAGCTCTCGAGGGTACGCAGTATTTT
TRBJ1-5	TRBV2	once	TRBD1	CASMGTGGGLGNQPQHF	TGTGCCAGCATGGGGACAGGGGGTGGATTGGGCAATCAGCCCCAGCATTTT
TRBJ1-5	TRBV2	.	.	CASSLSGRNQPQHF	TGTGCCAGCAGTCTATCTGGGCGCAATCAGCCCCAGCATTTT
TRBJ1-1	TRBV4-1	.	.	CASSQDPGMNTEAFF	TGCGCCAGCAGCCAAGATCCAGGGATGAACACTGAAGCTTTCTTT
TRBJ2-5	TRBV7-9	few	.	CASSLSRGPTQYF	TGTGCCAGCAGCTTATCGCGGGGGCCGACCCAGTACTTC
TRBJ2-3	TRBV18	many	.	CASSLLSDTQYF	TGTGCCAGCTCACTATTATCGGATACGCAGTATTTT
TRBJ2-2	TRBV7-7	few	TRBD2	CASSAGLARTGELFF	TGTGCCAGCAGCGCGGGACTAGCAAGGACCGGGGAGCTGTTTTTT
TRBJ2-7	TRBV29-1	.	.	CSVGEPVYEQYF	TGCAGCGTTGGTGAACCAGTCTACGAGCAGTACTTC
TRBJ1-5	TRBV6-6	few	.	CASSYAGTPNQPQHF	TGTGCCAGCAGTTATGCCGGGACACCGAATCAGCCCCAGCATTTT
TRBJ2-5	TRBV28	.	.	CASSFSVQGETQYF	TGTGCCAGCAGTTTTTCGGTGCAGGGGGAGACCCAGTACTTC
TRBJ2-5	TRBV5-5	.	.	CASSEGPREETQYF	TGTGCCAGCAGCGAAGGGCCCAGGGAAGAGACCCAGTACTTC
TRBJ2-2	TRBV4-1	.	TRBD1	CASSHLRDRSGELFF	TGCGCCAGCAGCCATCTTAGGGACAGGTCCGGGGAGCTGTTTTTT
TRBJ2-3	TRBV30	.	TRBD1	CAWSRDRASTDTQYF	TGTGCCTGGAGTCGCGACAGGGCAAGCACAGATACGCAGTATTTT
TRBJ1-3	TRBV7-3	medium-sized	.	CASSPGTGNTIYF	TGTGCCAGCAGCCCCGGGACAGGAAACACCATATATTTT
TRBJ1-1	TRBV15	few	TRBD1	CATSPRDRGLTEAFF	TGTGCCACCAGCCCCCGGGACAGGGGGCTTACTGAAGCTTTCTTT
TRBJ1-4	TRBV7-3	.	TRBD1	CASSLTPGQGINEKLFF	TGTGCCAGCAGCTTAACCCCGGGACAGGGGATTAATGAAAAACTGTTTTTT
TRBJ1-1	TRBV24-1	.	TRBD1	CATSNPGTGYTEAFF	TGTGCCACCTCTAATCCCGGGACAGGGTACACTGAAGCTTTCTTT
TRBJ1-4	TRBV19	.	TRBD1	CASSARDRDEKLFF	TGTGCCAGTAGTGCCCGGGACAGGGATGAAAAACTGTTTTTT
TRBJ1-3	TRBV7-3	.	.	CASSLDMGNTIYF	TGTGCCAGCAGCCTGGACATGGGGAACACCATATATTTT
TRBJ1-3	TRBV6-1	.	.	CASSEEGVQSSGNTIYF	TGTGCCAGCAGTGAAGAGGGAGTCCAATCCTCTGGAAACACCATATATTTT
TRBJ1-5	TRBV12-3/TRBV12-4	.	.	CASSQRGGQPQHF	TGTGCCAGCAGTCAGAGGGGAGGGCAGCCCCAGCATTTT
TRBJ1-3	TRBV6-4	.	.	CASSATGSGNTIYF	TGTGCCAGCAGTGCCACAGGCTCTGGAAACACCATATATTTT
TRBJ2-2	TRBV24-1	.	.	CAVAQDYTGELFF	TGTGCCGTAGCGCAAGATTATACCGGGGAGCTGTTTTTT
TRBJ1-2	TRBV24-1	.	TRBD1	CATSDLYRGYGYTF	TGTGCCACCAGTGATTTGTACAGGGGCTATGGCTACACCTTC
TRBJ1-2	TRBV6-1	.	.	CASSEGLYGYTF	TGTGCCAGCAGTGAGGGCCTCTATGGCTACACCTTC
TRBJ1-3	TRBV5-5	.	.	CASSFRVPSGNTIYF	TGTGCCAGCAGCTTCCGGGTCCCCTCTGGAAACACCATATATTTT
TRBJ2-1	TRBV2	few	.	CASSWDSRSSYNEQFF	TGTGCCAGCAGTTGGGACTCCAGGAGCTCCTACAATGAGCAGTTCTTC
TRBJ2-5	TRBV7-2	many	TRBD2	CASSIAGGRETQYF	TGTGCCAGCAGCATAGCGGGGGGAAGAGAGACCCAGTACTTC